The 15 T cell receptor beta chains below all came from one sample that was sequenced in a study of T cells after somatic rescue of genetic block. Data came from immunoSEQ multiplex PCR; TCRdb stores just in-frame clones and leaves some out. The repertoire has 10,000 to 15,000 clones, 73% of them found once; the top ten carry approximately 19%. Sequenced: peripheral blood mononuclear cells (PBMCs). The receptors were gathered from a boy aged 5-17 years.

The V gene is TRBV28, the J gene TRBJ1-5; possibly TRBD1 for D (5 bases). Germline CDR1 MDHEN, CDR2 SYDVKM. The V end lost 1 base, the J end lost 0 bases, and 13 bases lay between the germline ends. The CDR3 contains 17 residues. CDR3 bases: TGTGCCAGCAGTTTATTACGGGACGGACTTAGCAATCAGCCCCAGCATTTT. Protein sequence: CASSLLRDGLSNQPQHF.

J is TRBJ2-5 and V is TRBV11-3, with D uncertain. The CDR3 consists of 13 residues. Trimming cost V 1 base and J 4 bases, with 7 bases left between them. Germline values: CDR1 SGHNT, CDR2 YENEEA. CDR3 sequence (DNA): TGTGCCAGCAGCTTAGGGGTCCGAGAGACCCAGTACTTC. This translates into CASSLGVRETQYF.

The chain employs TRBV19 and TRBJ2-3, with 10 bases matching TRBD2. Germline lookup yields CDR1 LNHDA and CDR2 SQIVND (reference sequence). This CDR3 contains 15 residues. The ends lost 6 bases at V and 2 bases at J; junction bases unmatched: 5. In DNA, the CDR3 is TGTGCCAGTAGGCCCCTAGCGGGGGCCACAGATACGCAGTATTTT. Translating gives CASRPLAGATDTQYF.

This chain uses TRBV9 with TRBJ2-1; 12 bases align to TRBD2. The CDR3 runs to 15 residues. Germline CDR1 SGDLS, CDR2 YYNGEE. After removal of 3 bases from V and 4 bases from J, the junction contained 2 bases not matched to a gene. The CDR3 loop reads CASSDLAGGYNEQFF. CDR3 bases: TGTGCCAGCAGCGATCTAGCGGGAGGGTACAATGAGCAGTTCTTC.

This clone came up a few times. This rearrangement joins TRBV2 to TRBJ2-2; 7 bases agree with TRBD1. Losses at the gene ends were 8 bases for V and 6 bases for J; bases not matched to a gene: 6. Germline-derived CDR1 and CDR2 are SNHLY and FYNNEI. There are 13 residues in the CDR3. The CDR3 is CASGVGGAGELFF. In DNA, the CDR3 is TGTGCCAGCGGAGTAGGGGGCGCCGGGGAGCTGTTTTTT.

The rearrangement joins TRBV6-5 to TRBJ2-7; 7 positions agree with TRBD1. J gave up 7 bases and V 8 bases, and 14 bases lay outside the gene matches. CDR1 is MNHEY, CDR2 SVGAGI, per germline. This CDR3 has 14 residues. In nucleotides, the CDR3 is TGTGCCAGCGAGACCCGGGGACAGATTGGGGAGCAGTACTTC. It yields the protein CASETRGQIGEQYF.

V is TRBV18 and J is TRBJ1-6; the match to TRBD1 covers 9 bases. With V trimmed by 6 bases and J by 7 bases, 4 bases remained unmatched. Per germline, CDR1 KGHSH and CDR2 LQKENI. The CDR3 is made up of 14 amino acids. CDR3 loop: CASSWGQGNSPLHF. In nucleotides, the CDR3 is TGTGCCAGCTCGTGGGGACAGGGAAATTCACCCCTCCACTTT.

This chain links TRBV5-1 with TRBJ1-6, with D perhaps TRBD1 (5 bases). Germline values: CDR1 SGHRS, CDR2 YFSETQ. Trimming removed 1 base from V and 0 bases from J, with 8 bases in between. The CDR3 spans 16 residues. The CDR3 DNA sequence: TGCGCCAGCAGCTTGTCTCAGGGCTCCTATAATTCACCCCTCCACTTT. Its translation is CASSLSQGSYNSPLHF.

The chain recombines TRBV5-1 with TRBJ2-2; 9 nucleotides align to TRBD2. J lost 7 bases, V lost 2 bases, and 6 bases had no gene match. Germline V gene sequence: CDR1 SGHRS, CDR2 YFSETQ. There are 15 residues in the CDR3. The CDR3 DNA sequence: TGCGCCAGCAGCTTCCAGCGGGAGGTAGTCGGGGAGCTGTTTTTT. The encoded protein is CASSFQREVVGELFF.

V gene TRBV5-1 combines with J gene TRBJ2-3; perhaps TRBD2 as D (5 bases). CDR3 length: 15 amino acids. Trimming took off 0 bases at V and 3 bases at J, with 11 bases between the two ends. Germline lookup yields CDR1 SGHRS and CDR2 YFSETQ. Here the CDR3 reads CASSLAWSGTDTQYF. CDR3 bases: TGCGCCAGCAGCTTGGCGTGGTCGGGGACAGATACGCAGTATTTT. Full variable domain (missing parts from reference TRBV5-1 and TRBJ2-3): KAGVTQTPRYLIKTRGQQVTLSCSPISGHRSVSWYQQTPGQGLQFLFEYFSETQRNKGNFPGRFSGRQFSNSRSEMNVSTLELGDSALYLCASSLAWSGTDTQYFGPGTRLTVL.

This clone is classed as large. The chain is built from TRBV7-9 and TRBJ1-5; D is ambiguous. V was cut by 5 bases and J by 1 base, with 9 bases left in between. Germline V gene sequence: CDR1 SEHNR, CDR2 FQNEAQ (reference sequence). The CDR3 contains 14 residues. CDR3 DNA: TGTGCCAGCAGCCCTTGGGGAAGCAATCAGCCCCAGCATTTT. It yields the protein CASSPWGSNQPQHF.

In its sample, this clone was seen once. The chain is built from TRBV10-2 and TRBJ1-4; 9 positions agree with TRBD1. The CDR3 sequence is 16 residues long. The germline V gene encodes CDR1 WSHSY and CDR2 SAAADI. Unmatched junction bases numbered 9, after V lost 6 bases and J lost 4 bases. This CDR3 reads CASRRGPGQGNEKLFF. Written as DNA, the CDR3 is TGCGCCAGCAGGCGGGGACCGGGACAGGGTAATGAAAAACTGTTTTTT.

The chain carries TRBV5-1 and TRBJ1-2; 7 bases line up with TRBD1. The CDR3 consists of 14 residues. V trimming: 0 bases; J trimming: 1 base; junction bases outside the gene matches: 0. CDR1 SGHRS and CDR2 YFSETQ come from the germline V gene. CDR3 sequence: CASSLGDSNYGYTF. CDR3 DNA sequence: TGCGCCAGCAGCTTGGGGGACAGTAACTATGGCTACACCTTC.

This clone was counted between two and nine times. The CDR3 protein is CASSIYSGNTIYF. DNA of the CDR3: TGTGCCAGCTCGATCTACTCTGGAAACACCATATATTTT. This chain uses TRBV28 with TRBJ1-3; D is ambiguous. CDR1 MDHEN and CDR2 SYDVKM come from the germline V gene. V shed 8 bases and J shed 0 bases, with 8 bases lying between them. The CDR3 totals 13 residues.

This clone was seen just once. For the CDR3, the DNA is TGTGCCAGCAGTTCCCCCGCCTTCACAGATACGCAGTATTTT. Its translation is CASSSPAFTDTQYF. The chain joins TRBV28 to TRBJ2-3; the D is unclear. V lost 4 bases, J lost 2 bases, and 10 bases lay in between. CDR1 and CDR2 from the germline V gene are MDHEN and SYDVKM. There are 14 residues in the CDR3.